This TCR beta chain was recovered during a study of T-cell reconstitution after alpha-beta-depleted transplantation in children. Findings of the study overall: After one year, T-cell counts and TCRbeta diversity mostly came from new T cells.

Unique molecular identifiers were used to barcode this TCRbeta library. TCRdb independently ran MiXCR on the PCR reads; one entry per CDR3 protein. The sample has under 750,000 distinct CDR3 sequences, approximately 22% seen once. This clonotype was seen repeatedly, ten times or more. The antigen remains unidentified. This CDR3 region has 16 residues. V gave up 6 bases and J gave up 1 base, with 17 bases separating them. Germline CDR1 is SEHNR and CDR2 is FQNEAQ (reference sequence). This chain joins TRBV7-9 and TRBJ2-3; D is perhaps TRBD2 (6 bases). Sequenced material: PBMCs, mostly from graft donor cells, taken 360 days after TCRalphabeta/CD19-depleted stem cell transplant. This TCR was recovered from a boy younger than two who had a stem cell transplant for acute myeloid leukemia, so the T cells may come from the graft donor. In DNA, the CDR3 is TGTGCCAGCAGTATACGGGGGTCAGGGCGCACAGATACGCAGTATTTT. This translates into CASSIRGSGRTDTQYF. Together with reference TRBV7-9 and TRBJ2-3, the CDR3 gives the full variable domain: DTGVSQNPRHKITKRGQNVTFRCDPISEHNRLYWYRQTLGQGPEFLTYFQNEAQLEKSRLLSDRFSAERPKGSFSTLEIQRTEQGDSAMYLCASSIRGSGRTDTQYFGPGTRLTVL.